The following is a T cell receptor (beta chain) sequence with its context. As originally analysed: Reference gene primers were amplified, and this amplification served to estimate nucleated cell counts. Sequencing used immunoSEQ multiplex PCR; TCRdb keeps in-frame clones, though not all of them. D and trimming were read from the DNA, whereas the V and J calls and clone size are those reported in that table. The table has about 190,000 clones, approximately 90% seen once. This sample was included in a study of blood T cell repertoires in COVID-19. Study in general: COVID-19 samples collected from the United States, Italy and Spain covered acute and convalescent phases. T cells, B-cell-depleted T cells, or PBMCs provided the cDNA or gDNA that served as material.

The CDR3 contains 15 residues. Germline-derived CDR1 and CDR2 are SGHRS and YFSETQ. V shed 0 bases, J shed 1 base, and the junction held 1 base outside the gene matches. The clonotype originates from a man aged 30 to 45 with acute or convalescent COVID-19. The sample comprised peripheral blood. The chain combines TRBV5-1 with TRBJ2-7; 10 bases are shared with TRBD1. This CDR3 reads CASSLGQGASYEQYF. CDR3 in DNA: TGCGCCAGCAGCTTGGGACAGGGGGCGTCCTACGAGCAGTACTTC.